What follows is one T cell receptor beta chain and its context. Through a sample-barcoded 5' primer and a J-beta primer mix, a second PCR was run for roughly 6 to 12 cycles. A minimum of 3 million CDR3-containing paired-end reads was obtained for each sample. TCRdb reprocessed the 5' RACE reads via MiXCR and lists one record per CDR3 protein. Found here are fewer than 900,000 distinct CDR3 sequences, 43% of them singletons; the top ten hold under 25%. The data were taken from a study of blood T cells in healthy people across ages. This CDR3 comprises 14 residues. V was pared by 7 bases and J by 0 bases, with 12 bases between. Per germline, CDR1 SNHLY and CDR2 FYNNEI.

The receptor was derived from a woman aged 55-70 years in good health. Sample: blood. The V call is TRBV2, the J call TRBJ2-5, with D possibly TRBD1 on 5 matching bases. For the CDR3, the DNA is TGTGCCAGCACCTTAGACAGATACCAAGAGACCCAGTACTTC. It is translated as CASTLDRYQETQYF.